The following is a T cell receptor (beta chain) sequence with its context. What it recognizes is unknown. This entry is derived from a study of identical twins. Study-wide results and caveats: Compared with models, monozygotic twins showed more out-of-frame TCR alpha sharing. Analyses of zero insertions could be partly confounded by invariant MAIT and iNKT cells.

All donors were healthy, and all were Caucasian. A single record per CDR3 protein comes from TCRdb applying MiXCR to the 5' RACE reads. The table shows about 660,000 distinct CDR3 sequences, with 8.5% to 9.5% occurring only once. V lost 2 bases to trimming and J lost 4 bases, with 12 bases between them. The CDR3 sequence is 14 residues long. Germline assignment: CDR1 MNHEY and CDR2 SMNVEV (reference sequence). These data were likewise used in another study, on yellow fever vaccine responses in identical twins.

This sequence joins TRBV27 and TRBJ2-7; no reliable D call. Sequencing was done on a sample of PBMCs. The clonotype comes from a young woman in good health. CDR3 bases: TGTGCCAGCAGTTTAGAGATGATCGGGTACGAGCAGTACTTC. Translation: CASSLEMIGYEQYF.